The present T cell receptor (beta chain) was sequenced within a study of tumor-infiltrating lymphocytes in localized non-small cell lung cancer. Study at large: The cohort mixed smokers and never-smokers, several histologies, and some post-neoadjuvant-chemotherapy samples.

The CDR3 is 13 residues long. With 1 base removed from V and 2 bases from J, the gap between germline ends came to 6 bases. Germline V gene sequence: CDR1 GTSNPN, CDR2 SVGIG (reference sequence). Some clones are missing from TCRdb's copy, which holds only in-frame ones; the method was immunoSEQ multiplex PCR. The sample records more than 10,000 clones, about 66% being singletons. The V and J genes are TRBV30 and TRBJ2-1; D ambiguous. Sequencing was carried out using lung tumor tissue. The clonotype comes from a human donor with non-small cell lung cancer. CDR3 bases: TGTGCCTGGAGTGCAGGCCCCTACAATGAGCAGTTCTTC. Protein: CAWSAGPYNEQFF.